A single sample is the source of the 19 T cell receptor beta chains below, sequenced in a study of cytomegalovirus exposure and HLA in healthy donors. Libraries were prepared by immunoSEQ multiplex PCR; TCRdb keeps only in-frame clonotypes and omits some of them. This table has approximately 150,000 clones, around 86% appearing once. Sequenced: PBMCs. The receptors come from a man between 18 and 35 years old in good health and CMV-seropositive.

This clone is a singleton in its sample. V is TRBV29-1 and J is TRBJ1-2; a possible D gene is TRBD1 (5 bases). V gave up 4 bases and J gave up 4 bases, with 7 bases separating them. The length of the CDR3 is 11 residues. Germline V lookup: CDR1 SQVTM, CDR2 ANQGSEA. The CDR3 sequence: CSVGQSYGYTF. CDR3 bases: TGCAGCGTTGGACAGAGCTATGGCTACACCTTC.

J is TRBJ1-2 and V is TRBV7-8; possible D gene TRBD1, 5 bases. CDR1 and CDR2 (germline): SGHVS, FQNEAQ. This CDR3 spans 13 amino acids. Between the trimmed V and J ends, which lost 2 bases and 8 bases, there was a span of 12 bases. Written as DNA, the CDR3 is TGTGCCAGCAGCTTAAACAGGATCGGCGGCTACACCTTC. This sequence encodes CASSLNRIGGYTF.

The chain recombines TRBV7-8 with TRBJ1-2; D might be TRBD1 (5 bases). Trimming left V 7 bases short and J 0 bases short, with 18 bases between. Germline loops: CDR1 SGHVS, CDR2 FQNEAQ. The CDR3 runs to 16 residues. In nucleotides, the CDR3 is TGTGCCAGCACCCCTTCGCGAGCAGGGACTAACTATGGCTACACCTTC. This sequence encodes CASTPSRAGTNYGYTF.

This CDR3 is CASSFTSGGSGELFF. The CDR3 DNA is TGTGCCAGCAGCTTTACTAGCGGGGGGAGCGGGGAGCTGTTTTTT. The chain uses TRBV5-4 and TRBJ2-2; 12 bases are shared with TRBD2. The V gene end was trimmed by 2 bases and the J gene end by 7 bases; junction bases not matched to a gene: 3. CDR1 and CDR2 (germline): SGHNT, YYREEE (reference sequence). CDR3 length: 15 residues.

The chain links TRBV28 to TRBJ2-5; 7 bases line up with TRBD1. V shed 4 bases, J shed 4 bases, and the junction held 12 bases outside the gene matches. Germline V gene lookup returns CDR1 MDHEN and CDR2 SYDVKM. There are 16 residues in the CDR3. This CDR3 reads CASSSPWTGGAETQYF. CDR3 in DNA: TGTGCCAGCAGTTCCCCCTGGACAGGAGGTGCAGAGACCCAGTACTTC.

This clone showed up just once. The CDR3 loop reads CASSMASPSGSNQPQHF. CDR3 in DNA: TGTGCCAGTAGTATGGCCTCCCCGTCGGGTAGCAATCAGCCCCAGCATTTT. The chain is built from TRBV19 and TRBJ1-5; D not resolved. The CDR3 covers 17 residues. Germline V gene lookup returns CDR1 LNHDA and CDR2 SQIVND (reference sequence). Deletions cut 3 bases from V and 0 bases from J, with 15 bases between.

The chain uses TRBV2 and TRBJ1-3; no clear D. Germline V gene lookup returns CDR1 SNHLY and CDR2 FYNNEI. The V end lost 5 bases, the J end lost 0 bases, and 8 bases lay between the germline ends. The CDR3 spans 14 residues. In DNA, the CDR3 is TGTGCCAGCAGTCTACAGTCCTCTGGAAACACCATATATTTT. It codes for CASSLQSSGNTIYF.

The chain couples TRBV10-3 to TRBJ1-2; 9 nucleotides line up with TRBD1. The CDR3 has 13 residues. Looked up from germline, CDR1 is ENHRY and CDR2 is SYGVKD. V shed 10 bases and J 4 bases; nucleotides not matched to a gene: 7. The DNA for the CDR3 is TGTGCCAGCCACCCGGGACAGGGCTATGGCTACACCTTC. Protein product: CASHPGQGYGYTF.

The CDR3 nucleotides read TGCGCCAGCAGCTTATTGGATCCGGGGGCAGATACGCAGTATTTT. Translating it yields CASSLLDPGADTQYF. This chain uses TRBV5-1 with TRBJ2-3; D possibly corresponds to TRBD2 (6 bases). Per germline, CDR1 SGHRS and CDR2 YFSETQ. The CDR3 loop spans 15 amino acids. V lost 2 bases and J 4 bases, leaving 14 bases between the germline ends.

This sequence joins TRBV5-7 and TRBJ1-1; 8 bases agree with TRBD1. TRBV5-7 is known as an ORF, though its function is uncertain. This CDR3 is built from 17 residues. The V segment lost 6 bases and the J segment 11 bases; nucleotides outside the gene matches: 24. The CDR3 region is CASTINRRGQVTFGAFF. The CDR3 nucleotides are TGTGCCAGCACCATTAACCGCCGGGGACAGGTGACTTTTGGGGCTTTCTTT.

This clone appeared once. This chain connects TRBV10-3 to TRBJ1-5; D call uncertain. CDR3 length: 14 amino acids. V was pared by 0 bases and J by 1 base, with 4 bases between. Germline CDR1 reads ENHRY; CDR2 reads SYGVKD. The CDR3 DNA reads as TGTGCCATCAGTGAGTCGAGCAGCAATCAGCCCCAGCATTTT. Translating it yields CAISESSSNQPQHF.

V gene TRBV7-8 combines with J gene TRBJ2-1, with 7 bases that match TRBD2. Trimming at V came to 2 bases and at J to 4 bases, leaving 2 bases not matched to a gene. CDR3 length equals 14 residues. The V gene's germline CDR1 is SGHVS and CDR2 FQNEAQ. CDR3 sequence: CASSLRTRYNEQFF. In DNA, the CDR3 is TGTGCCAGCAGCTTAAGGACTAGGTACAATGAGCAGTTCTTC.

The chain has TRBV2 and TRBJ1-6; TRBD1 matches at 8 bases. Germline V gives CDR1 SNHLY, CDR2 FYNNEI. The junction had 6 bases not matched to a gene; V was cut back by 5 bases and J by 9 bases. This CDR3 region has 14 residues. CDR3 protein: CASSLGQGGSPLHF. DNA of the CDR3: TGTGCCAGCAGTCTTGGACAGGGAGGTTCACCCCTCCACTTT.

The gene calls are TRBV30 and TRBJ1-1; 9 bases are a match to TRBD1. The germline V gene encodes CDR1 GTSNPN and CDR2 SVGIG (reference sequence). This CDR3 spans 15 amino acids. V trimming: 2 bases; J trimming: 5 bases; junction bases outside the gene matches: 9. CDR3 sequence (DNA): TGTGCCTGGAGTCTTACAGGGGGCTGGCGAACTGAAGCTTTCTTT. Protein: CAWSLTGGWRTEAFF.

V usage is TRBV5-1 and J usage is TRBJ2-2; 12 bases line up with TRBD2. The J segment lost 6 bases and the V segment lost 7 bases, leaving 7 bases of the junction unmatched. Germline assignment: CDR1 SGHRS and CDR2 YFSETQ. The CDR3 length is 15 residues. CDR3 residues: CASRPSSGGAGELFF. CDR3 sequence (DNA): TGCGCCAGCCGTCCTTCTAGCGGGGGGGCCGGGGAGCTGTTTTTT.

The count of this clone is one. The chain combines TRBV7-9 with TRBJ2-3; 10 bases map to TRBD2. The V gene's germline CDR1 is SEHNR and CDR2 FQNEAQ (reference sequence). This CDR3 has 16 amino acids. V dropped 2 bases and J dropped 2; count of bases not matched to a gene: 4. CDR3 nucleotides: TGTGCCAGCAGCTTAACGCTAGCGGGAGTCACAGATACGCAGTATTTT. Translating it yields CASSLTLAGVTDTQYF.

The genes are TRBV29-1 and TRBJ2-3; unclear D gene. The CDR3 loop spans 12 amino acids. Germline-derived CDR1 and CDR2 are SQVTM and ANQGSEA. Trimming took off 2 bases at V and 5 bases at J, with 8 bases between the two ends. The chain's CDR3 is CSVEQAGDTQYF. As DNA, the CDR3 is TGCAGCGTTGAACAGGCTGGAGATACGCAGTATTTT.

CDR3 region: CASSVALAGGLGSYNEQFF. As DNA, the CDR3 is TGTGCCAGCAGCGTAGCGCTAGCGGGAGGATTAGGCTCCTACAATGAGCAGTTCTTC. The gene calls are TRBV9 and TRBJ2-1, with TRBD2 identical over 11 bases. The CDR3 sequence is 19 residues long. Germline V lookup: CDR1 SGDLS, CDR2 YYNGEE. V trimming: 0 bases; J trimming: 0 bases; junction bases outside the gene matches: 8.

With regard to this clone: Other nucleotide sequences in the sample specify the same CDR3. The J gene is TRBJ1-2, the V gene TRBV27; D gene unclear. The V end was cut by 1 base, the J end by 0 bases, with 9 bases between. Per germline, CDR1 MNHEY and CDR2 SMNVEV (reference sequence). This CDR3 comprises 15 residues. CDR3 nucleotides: TGTGCCAGCAGTTTATTCTCGTCAGCTAACTATGGCTACACCTTC. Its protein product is CASSLFSSANYGYTF.